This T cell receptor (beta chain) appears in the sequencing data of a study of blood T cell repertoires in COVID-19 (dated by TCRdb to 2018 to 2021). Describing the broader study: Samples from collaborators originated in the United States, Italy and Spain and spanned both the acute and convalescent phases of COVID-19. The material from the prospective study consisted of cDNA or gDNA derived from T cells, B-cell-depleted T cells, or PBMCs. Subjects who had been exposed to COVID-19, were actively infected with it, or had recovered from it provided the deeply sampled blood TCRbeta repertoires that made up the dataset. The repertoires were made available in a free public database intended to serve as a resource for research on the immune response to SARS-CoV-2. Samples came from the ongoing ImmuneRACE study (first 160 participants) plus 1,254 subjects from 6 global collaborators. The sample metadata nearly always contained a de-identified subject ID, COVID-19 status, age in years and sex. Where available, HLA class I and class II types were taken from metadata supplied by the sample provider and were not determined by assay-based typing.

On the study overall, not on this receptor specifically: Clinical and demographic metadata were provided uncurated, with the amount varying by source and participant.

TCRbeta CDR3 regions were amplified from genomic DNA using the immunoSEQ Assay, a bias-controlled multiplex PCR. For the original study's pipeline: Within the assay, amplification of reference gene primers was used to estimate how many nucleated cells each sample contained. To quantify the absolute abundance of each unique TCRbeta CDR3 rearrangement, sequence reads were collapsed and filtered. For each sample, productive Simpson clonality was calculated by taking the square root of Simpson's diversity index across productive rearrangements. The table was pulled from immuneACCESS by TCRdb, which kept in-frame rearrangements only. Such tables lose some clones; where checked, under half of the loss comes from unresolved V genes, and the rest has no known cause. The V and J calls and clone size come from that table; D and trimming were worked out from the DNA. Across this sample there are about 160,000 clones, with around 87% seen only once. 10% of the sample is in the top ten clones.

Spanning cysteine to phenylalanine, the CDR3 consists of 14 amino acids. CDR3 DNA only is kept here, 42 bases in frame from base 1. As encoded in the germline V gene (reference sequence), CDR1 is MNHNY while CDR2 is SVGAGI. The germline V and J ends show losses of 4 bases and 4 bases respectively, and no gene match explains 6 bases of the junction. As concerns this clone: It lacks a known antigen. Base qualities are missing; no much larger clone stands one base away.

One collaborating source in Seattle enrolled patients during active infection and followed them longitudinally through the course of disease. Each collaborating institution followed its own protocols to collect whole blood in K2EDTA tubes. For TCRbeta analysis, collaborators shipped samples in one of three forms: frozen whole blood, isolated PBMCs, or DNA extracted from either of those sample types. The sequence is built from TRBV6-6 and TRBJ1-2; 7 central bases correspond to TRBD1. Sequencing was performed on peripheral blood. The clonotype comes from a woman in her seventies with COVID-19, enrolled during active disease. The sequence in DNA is TGTGCCAGCAGTTCCCCGGGACAGTTCTATGGCTACACCTTC. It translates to CASSSPGQFYGYTF.